This T cell receptor beta chain was found in a study of cytomegalovirus exposure and HLA in healthy donors. A multiplex PCR was run with 60 Vbeta primers and 13 Jbeta primers. Sequencing used immunoSEQ multiplex PCR; TCRdb keeps in-frame clones, though not all of them. The table lists about 61,000 clones, 80% to 90% of them singletons. Broader study findings: Available immune exposure information was restricted to CMV serostatus only. Overall, roughly 170 TCR beta chains were annotated as cytomegalovirus-associated. An apparent linkage of common viral pathogens to several of the most significant clusters emerged in a later analysis.

The sample holds a few counts of this clone. Its cognate antigen is unknown. Material for sequencing was PBMCs. The TCR was taken from a man aged 25-40 years in good health and CMV-seropositive.

DNA for the CDR3: TGTGCCTGGAGTCTGTTCTCCTACAATGAGCAGTTCTTC. This encodes CAWSLFSYNEQFF. The chain employs TRBV30 and TRBJ2-1; no clear D. The CDR3 loop spans 13 amino acids. V dropped 2 bases and J dropped 0 bases, with 5 bases sitting between them. Germline values: CDR1 GTSNPN, CDR2 SVGIG (reference sequence).